This TCR beta chain originates from a study of shared clonotypes between healthy human individuals. At the deep level, the assay was run. TCRdb's table, derived via immunoSEQ multiplex PCR, lists solely in-frame clones and lacks some. The table records some 2,100,000 clones, about 92% of them present only once. As regards this clone: The antigen is undetermined.

CD45RO-negative, CCR7-positively selected cells formed the naive CD8 fraction, excluding terminally differentiated effector memory CD45RA+ cells. Adult Caucasians living in Nashville, Tennessee made up all of the donors. Study-level points and caveats: When compared with the clonotypes that were shared by all four sorted-subset donors, the non-shared clonotypes turned out to have lower generation probabilities. Owing to a small donor count, the genetic and exposure-history diversity represented was limited.

V was clipped by 5 bases and J by 5 bases, with 9 bases between them. Germline values: CDR1 LNHDA, CDR2 SQIVND (reference sequence). The CDR3 runs to 12 residues. The chain combines TRBV19 with TRBJ1-1; D possibly corresponds to TRBD1 (5 bases). Material: naive CD8+ T cells from PBMCs. The receptor was isolated from a man in his late teens or twenties in good health. Some clones in this sample may be carry-over from other donors' samples. CDR3 amino acids: CASSPDKTEAFF. The CDR3 region has the DNA TGTGCCAGTAGTCCGGACAAAACTGAAGCTTTCTTT.